This T cell receptor (beta chain) was documented in a study of tumor-infiltrating lymphocytes in localized non-small cell lung cancer. Overall study: The cohort mixed smokers and never-smokers, several histologies, and some post-neoadjuvant-chemotherapy samples.

The CDR3 covers 14 residues. CDR1 and CDR2 from the germline V gene are WNHNN and SYGVQD (reference sequence). The V segment lost 6 bases and the J segment 8 bases; nucleotides outside the gene matches: 8. Sequencing was performed with immunoSEQ multiplex PCR; in TCRdb, only in-frame clones are kept and a portion is missing. The sample lists roughly 16,000 clones, about 75% occurring once. Sequencing was performed on lung tumor tissue. This chain links TRBV10-1 with TRBJ1-4; 8 bases are shared with TRBD1. The source of this sequence is a human donor with non-small cell lung cancer. The CDR3 loop is CASSGTGSLEKLFF. DNA of the CDR3: TGCGCCAGCAGCGGGACAGGTTCCCTGGAAAAACTGTTTTTT.